One sample yielded the 32 T cell receptor beta chains listed below, sequenced in a study of PD-L1 blockade in urothelial cancer (dated by TCRdb to about 2017). Receptor amplification or capture employed the immunoSEQ multiplex PCR assay. This is the immuneACCESS table as TCRdb keeps it, with only in-frame sequences that have V and J called. A part of the clones is gone; compared with another copy, unresolved V genes explain less than half, and the rest is unexplained. Recorded for this sample are roughly 90,000 clones; over 90% of them occurred a single time. The ten largest clonotypes hold approximately 10% of the sample. Sequencing used PBMCs, obtained around atezolizumab (anti-PD-L1) treatment. The receptors originated from a man between 60 and 75 years old with urothelial cancer.

V usage is TRBV5-8 and J usage is TRBJ1-4, with 9 bases fitting TRBD1. Trimming removed 5 bases from V and 8 bases from J; junction bases left unmatched: 7. CDR3 size: 14 residues. CDR1 and CDR2 from the germline V gene are SGHTS and YDEGEE. The CDR3 coding sequence is TGTGCCAGCAGATCGCCCGGGACAGGGGAAAAACTGTTTTTT. Encoded protein: CASRSPGTGEKLFF.

The rearrangement links TRBV14 to TRBJ2-7; D gene unclear. The length of the CDR3 is 14 residues. Trimming left V 2 bases short and J 0 bases short, with 8 bases between. Germline CDR1 reads SGHDN; CDR2 reads FVKESK. The CDR3 region has the DNA TGTGCCAGCAGCCAAATCATCTACTCCTACGAGCAGTACTTC. Protein: CASSQIIYSYEQYF.

J is TRBJ1-4 and V is TRBV4-1, with D tentatively TRBD1 (6 bases). Germline lookup yields CDR1 MGHRA and CDR2 YSYEKL. The CDR3 sequence is 15 residues long. The V end was cut by 0 bases, the J end by 6 bases, with 11 bases between. DNA for the CDR3: TGCGCCAGCAGCCAAGATGTGGGGGCCGATGAAAAACTGTTTTTT. Protein product: CASSQDVGADEKLFF.

This chain uses TRBV19 with TRBJ1-1, with TRBD1 matching over 7 bases. Losses at the gene ends were 4 bases for V and 2 bases for J; bases not matched to a gene: 4. CDR3 length: 14 amino acids. Germline V CDR1 and CDR2: LNHDA, SQIVND (reference sequence). CDR3 sequence reads: CASSTDRANTEAFF. The CDR3 DNA sequence: TGTGCCAGTAGTACCGACAGGGCAAACACTGAAGCTTTCTTT.

This sequence joins TRBV2 and TRBJ2-3; D may be TRBD2 (7 bases). The V end lost 3 bases, the J end lost 6 bases, and 13 bases lay between the germline ends. The CDR3 runs to 14 residues. Looked up from germline, CDR1 is SNHLY and CDR2 is FYNNEI. CDR3 bases: TGTGCCAGCAGTGAGAGGGGGGGCGGCGATACGCAGTATTTT. Translating gives CASSERGGGDTQYF.

The J gene is TRBJ2-5, the V gene TRBV10-3; TRBD1 agrees at 7 bases. The CDR3 is made up of 13 amino acids. Trimming cost V 4 bases and J 3 bases; bases outside gene matches: 2. The germline V gene encodes CDR1 ENHRY and CDR2 SYGVKD. The CDR3 DNA reads as TGTGCCATCAGTGCGGGACAGAAAGAGACCCAGTACTTC. It specifies CAISAGQKETQYF.

The chain couples TRBV27 to TRBJ2-5; D unresolved. Trimming took 4 bases from V and 0 from J, leaving 6 bases between them. CDR1 MNHEY and CDR2 SMNVEV come from the germline V gene (reference sequence). This CDR3 region has 13 residues. CDR3 DNA sequence: TGTGCCAGCAGTTCTCTCTACCAAGAGACCCAGTACTTC. Encoded protein: CASSSLYQETQYF.

CDR3 nucleotide sequence: TGTGCCAGTAGTCCAGATGGCGGGGCCGTTTACAATGAGCAGTTCTTC. Protein product: CASSPDGGAVYNEQFF. The chain couples TRBV19 to TRBJ2-1; D possibly corresponds to TRBD2 (6 bases). This CDR3 contains 16 residues. Deletions cut 5 bases from V and 4 bases from J, with 18 bases between. Germline lookup yields CDR1 LNHDA and CDR2 SQIVND (reference sequence).

The gene calls are TRBV28 and TRBJ2-1; 9 bases match TRBD2. Per the germline V gene, CDR1 is MDHEN and CDR2 is SYDVKM. Losses at the gene ends were 7 bases for V and 8 bases for J; bases not matched to a gene: 9. This CDR3 region has 14 residues. The CDR3 coding sequence is TGTGCCAGCACCTTAGCGGGAGTTAGCGATGAGCAGTTCTTC. Translation gives CASTLAGVSDEQFF. The full variable domain, in which reference TRBV28 and TRBJ2-1 provide the parts outside the CDR3, is DVKVTQSSRYLVKRTGEKVFLECVQDMDHENMFWYRQDPGLGLRLIYFSYDVKMKEKGDIPEGYSVSREKKERFSLILESASTNQTSMYLCASTLAGVSDEQFFGPGTRLTVL.

The rearrangement links TRBV18 to TRBJ1-4, with 10 bases that match TRBD1. From germline, CDR1 is KGHSH and CDR2 LQKENI. The ends lost 3 bases at V and 6 bases at J; junction bases unmatched: 1. This CDR3 is built from 14 residues. The DNA of the CDR3 is TGTGCCAGCTCACCCGGACAGGGGGATGAAAAACTGTTTTTT. It encodes CASSPGQGDEKLFF.

The V gene is TRBV4-2, the J gene TRBJ2-3, with 11 positions matching TRBD1. The trim removed 5 bases at V and 4 bases at J, leaving 5 bases unmatched. The CDR3 spans 15 residues. Germline assignment: CDR1 LGHNA and CDR2 YNFKEQ. The chain's CDR3 is CASSTRTGGPDTQYF. The CDR3 DNA follows: TGTGCCAGCAGCACTAGGACAGGGGGCCCAGATACGCAGTATTTT.

The chain combines TRBV18 with TRBJ1-1; 7 nucleotides match TRBD1. Losses at the gene ends were 2 bases for V and 5 bases for J; bases not matched to a gene: 2. The CDR3 covers 13 residues. Germline CDR1 is KGHSH and CDR2 is LQKENI. In nucleotides, the CDR3 is TGTGCCAGCTCACCAGTACAGGGGACTGAAGCTTTCTTT. Its translation is CASSPVQGTEAFF.

This chain links TRBV5-1 with TRBJ2-3, with 11 nucleotides matching TRBD1. The CDR3 is made up of 15 amino acids. Germline CDR1 SGHRS, CDR2 YFSETQ. The ends lost 4 bases at V and 5 bases at J; junction bases unmatched: 6. In DNA, the CDR3 is TGCGCCAGCAGCCCGGGACAGGGGGTGGGAGATACGCAGTATTTT. Encoded protein: CASSPGQGVGDTQYF.

This sequence joins TRBV10-1 and TRBJ2-2, with 8 nucleotides matching TRBD2. Losses at the gene ends were 9 bases for V and 3 bases for J; bases not matched to a gene: 6. The CDR3 length is 14 residues. Germline V lookup: CDR1 WNHNN, CDR2 SYGVQD (reference sequence). CDR3 residues: CASGGGPDTGELFF. The CDR3 DNA follows: TGCGCCAGTGGCGGGGGGCCGGACACCGGGGAGCTGTTTTTT.

This chain connects TRBV11-2 to TRBJ2-7, with D perhaps matching TRBD2 (5 bases). V was trimmed by 5 bases and J by 2 bases, leaving 13 bases between them. CDR3 length equals 14 residues. Germline V CDR1 and CDR2: SGHAT, FQNNGV. The DNA for the CDR3 is TGTGCCAGCAGCCCGGAGAGGGCTACCTACGAGCAGTACTTC. This sequence encodes CASSPERATYEQYF.

The chain has TRBV28 and TRBJ2-5; no clear D gene. The V end lost 3 bases, the J end lost 1 base, and 6 bases lay between the germline ends. Germline CDR1 MDHEN, CDR2 SYDVKM. This CDR3 is 13 amino acids long. The CDR3 region is CASSFPVQETQYF. The CDR3 DNA follows: TGTGCCAGCAGTTTCCCCGTCCAAGAGACCCAGTACTTC.

This chain joins TRBV6-1 and TRBJ2-5, with 7 bases that match TRBD1. This CDR3 comprises 14 residues. With V trimmed by 6 bases and J by 2 bases, 6 bases remained unmatched. Germline CDR1 MNHNS, CDR2 SASEGT. The DNA of the CDR3 is TGTGCCAGCAGAAGGGACAGTACTCAAGAGACCCAGTACTTC. This gives the protein CASRRDSTQETQYF.

The V gene is TRBV5-8, the J gene TRBJ1-1; no reliable D call. CDR1 SGHTS and CDR2 YDEGEE come from the germline V gene. V lost 0 bases, J lost 4 bases, and 10 bases lay in between. This CDR3 comprises 14 residues. DNA for the CDR3: TGTGCCAGCAGCTTGGGCAGGAGGTCCACTGAAGCTTTCTTT. As protein: CASSLGRRSTEAFF. The full variable domain, its missing parts supplied by reference TRBV5-8 and TRBJ1-1, is EAGVTQSPTHLIKTRGQQATLRCSPISGHTSVYWYQQALGLGLQFLLWYDEGEERNRGNFPPRFSGRQFPNYSSELNVNALELEDSALYLCASSLGRRSTEAFFGQGTRLTVV.

V is TRBV6-6 and J is TRBJ2-5; TRBD2 agrees at 9 bases. Germline values: CDR1 MNHNY, CDR2 SVGAGI (reference sequence). The CDR3 length is 15 residues. Trimming cost V 8 bases and J 5 bases; bases outside gene matches: 12. The CDR3 region is CASRDPAGGKETQYF. The CDR3 DNA follows: TGTGCCAGCCGGGACCCAGCGGGGGGTAAGGAGACCCAGTACTTC.

This rearrangement joins TRBV6-5 to TRBJ2-1; D might be TRBD2 (5 bases). The V and J ends lost 6 bases and 2 bases respectively, with 8 bases between them. Germline lookup yields CDR1 MNHEY and CDR2 SVGAGI. The CDR3 is 13 residues long. The CDR3 bases are TGTGCCAGCAGAGAGGGCCCCTACAATGAGCAGTTCTTC. Its translation: CASREGPYNEQFF.

The V and J genes are TRBV18 and TRBJ1-2, with 8 bases fitting TRBD1. CDR1 and CDR2 from the germline V gene are KGHSH and LQKENI. With V trimmed by 2 bases and J by 6 bases, 5 bases remained unmatched. The CDR3 runs 14 residues. CDR3 residues: CASSPSQGADGYTF. The CDR3 DNA sequence: TGTGCCAGCTCACCATCCCAGGGGGCTGATGGCTACACCTTC.

The V gene is TRBV29-1, the J gene TRBJ1-4, with a weak D call TRBD1 (5 bases). The CDR3 runs 13 residues. In germline, CDR1 is SQVTM, CDR2 ANQGSEA. Trimming took 3 bases from V and 4 from J, leaving 9 bases between them. The CDR3 loop is CSVEEGLNEKLFF. The CDR3 bases are TGCAGCGTTGAGGAGGGACTTAATGAAAAACTGTTTTTT.

V usage is TRBV5-1 and J usage is TRBJ2-5, with TRBD1 identical over 11 bases. Germline CDR1 is SGHRS and CDR2 is YFSETQ. This CDR3 has 15 amino acids. Germline trimming cut 3 bases from V and 4 bases from J; bases unmatched to any gene: 5. The CDR3 loop is CASSSEGTGGETQYF. The CDR3 DNA reads as TGCGCCAGCAGCTCCGAGGGGACAGGGGGAGAGACCCAGTACTTC.

This chain joins TRBV19 and TRBJ1-4, with TRBD1 matching 8 bases. The CDR3 length is 17 residues. With 7 bases clipped from V and 7 bases from J, the junction kept 17 bases outside the gene matches. Looked up from germline, CDR1 is LNHDA and CDR2 is SQIVND (reference sequence). CDR3 bases: TGTGCCAGTACCTCCCCCAACAGGGGGGCGTTAGGTGAAAAACTGTTTTTT. This encodes CASTSPNRGALGEKLFF.

This chain uses TRBV4-1 with TRBJ2-2; TRBD1 aligns across 7 bases. Germline assignment: CDR1 MGHRA and CDR2 YSYEKL. The CDR3 is made up of 17 amino acids. Germline trimming cut 0 bases from V and 4 bases from J; bases unmatched to any gene: 8. CDR3 protein: CASSQDTGAKGTGELFF. In DNA form, the CDR3 reads TGCGCCAGCAGCCAAGATACAGGGGCGAAGGGCACCGGGGAGCTGTTTTTT.

This chain connects TRBV7-9 to TRBJ2-1; 7 bases fit TRBD1. Per germline, CDR1 SEHNR and CDR2 FQNEAQ (reference sequence). V was pared by 5 bases and J by 9 bases, with 7 bases of the junction left unmatched. There are 13 residues in the CDR3. This chain's CDR3 is CASSLDRAGEQFF. The CDR3 nucleotides read TGTGCCAGCAGCCTCGACAGGGCCGGTGAGCAGTTCTTC.

The V call is TRBV30, the J call TRBJ1-1, with D tentatively TRBD1 (6 bases). CDR1 GTSNPN and CDR2 SVGIG come from the germline V gene (reference sequence). Deletions cut 0 bases from V and 7 bases from J, with 12 bases between. The CDR3 covers 13 residues. Written as DNA, the CDR3 is TGTGCCTGGAGTGTGAGACAGGAAAATGAAGCTTTCTTT. It translates to CAWSVRQENEAFF.

The gene calls are TRBV28 and TRBJ2-1; TRBD2 matches 7 bases. The CDR3 runs to 15 residues. CDR1 is MDHEN and CDR2 is SYDVKM in the germline V gene. The J segment lost 2 bases and the V segment lost 10 bases, leaving 11 bases of the junction unmatched. CDR3 protein: CATGGGLAAYNEQFF. The CDR3 nucleotides read TGTGCCACCGGAGGTGGGCTAGCGGCCTACAATGAGCAGTTCTTC.

The chain uses TRBV29-1 and TRBJ2-1; 8 nucleotides align to TRBD2. This CDR3 is built from 15 residues. V shed 3 bases and J 8 bases; nucleotides not matched to a gene: 12. Germline V gene sequence: CDR1 SQVTM, CDR2 ANQGSEA. CDR3 sequence: CSVDLGLAGGDEQFF. The CDR3 coding sequence is TGCAGCGTTGACCTCGGCTTGGCGGGGGGAGATGAGCAGTTCTTC.

The J gene is TRBJ1-6, the V gene TRBV7-2; perhaps TRBD1 as D (5 bases). V lost 3 bases and J 8 bases, leaving 11 bases between the germline ends. Germline V gene sequence: CDR1 SGHTA, CDR2 FQGNSA. The length of the CDR3 is 14 residues. For the CDR3, the DNA is TGTGCCAGCAGCTTTTGGGGCGGGGATTCACCCCTCCACTTT. It yields the protein CASSFWGGDSPLHF.

The chain has TRBV7-6 and TRBJ1-1; 7 nucleotides align to TRBD1. The CDR3 covers 14 residues. The V gene's germline CDR1 is SGHVS and CDR2 FNYEAQ. With V trimmed by 1 base and J by 10 bases, 9 bases remained unmatched. CDR3 loop: CASSLDGQASGAFF. The CDR3 nucleotides are TGTGCCAGCAGCTTAGATGGACAGGCGTCGGGAGCTTTCTTT.

The count of this clone is one. The chain is built from TRBV6-5 and TRBJ1-2; TRBD1 matches 8 bases. This CDR3 has 15 residues. V lost 3 bases to trimming and J lost 4 bases; unmatched junction nucleotides: 7. Germline-derived CDR1 and CDR2 are MNHEY and SVGAGI. CDR3 sequence (DNA): TGTGCCAGCAGTTATCAGGGGGCTGCCTTCTATGGCTACACCTTC. It yields the protein CASSYQGAAFYGYTF.